This T cell receptor (beta chain) was sequenced in a study of tumor-infiltrating lymphocytes in oesophageal squamous cell carcinoma. TCRdb called the PCR reads again in MiXCR, with one record for every CDR3 protein. The profile shows about 10,000 distinct CDR3 sequences, 45% to 65% of them singletons. This CDR3 has 17 residues. Germline CDR1 SGHTA, CDR2 FQGTGA. This clonotype was counted only a few times. Sequencing was done on a sample of esophageal tumor tissue. The chain carries TRBV7-3 and TRBJ2-1; TRBD2 is a possible D gene (6 bases). The closer fit of TRBJ2-7 to the DNA end suggests the J call may be wrong. The clonotype comes from a female donor with esophageal squamous cell carcinoma. The CDR3 loop reads CASSFLLGRSLGGEQYF. The DNA of the CDR3 is TGTGCCAGCAGCTTTTTACTCGGCCGCTCATTGGGGGGCGAGCAGTACTTC.